This TCR beta chain was identified during a study of cytomegalovirus exposure and HLA in healthy donors. Study-wide context: Earlier work reported 117 million unique TCR beta sequences from 150 million to 200 million T cells. Study-wide findings and caveats: A missense variant in DCLRE1C was later tied to TCR beta V- and J-gene trimming. TCR beta chains numbering under 200 were designated cytomegalovirus-associated. Reports credit the classifier with highly specific, highly sensitive diagnosis of cytomegalovirus status.

About this clone: What it binds is unknown.

Amplification used 60 Vbeta primers and 13 Jbeta primers. The protocol was immunoSEQ multiplex PCR, while the TCRdb copy is restricted to in-frame clones and leaves out a portion. The sample yields 170,000 or so clones, roughly 80% seen once. CDR3 length: 14 amino acids. The ends were cut back, 2 bases at V and 3 bases at J, with 14 bases in the middle. Germline V gene data show CDR1 as GTSNPN and CDR2 as SVGIG (reference sequence). Sequenced: PBMCs. The sequence was collected from a boy aged 5 to 17 in good health and CMV-seronegative. V and J are TRBV30 and TRBJ2-7; D remains ambiguous. This CDR3 is CAWSLGRPVYEQYF. CDR3 nucleotides: TGTGCCTGGAGTTTAGGCAGGCCAGTCTACGAGCAGTACTTC.